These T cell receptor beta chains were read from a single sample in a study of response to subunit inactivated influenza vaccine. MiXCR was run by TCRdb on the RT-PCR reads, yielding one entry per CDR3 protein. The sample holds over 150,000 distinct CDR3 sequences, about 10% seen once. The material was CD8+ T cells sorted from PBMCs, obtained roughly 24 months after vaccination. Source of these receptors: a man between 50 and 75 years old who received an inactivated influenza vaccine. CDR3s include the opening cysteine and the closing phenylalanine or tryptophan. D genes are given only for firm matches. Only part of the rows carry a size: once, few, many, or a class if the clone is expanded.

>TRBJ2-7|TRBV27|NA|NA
CASSPAVRFYEQYF
TGTGCCAGCAGTCCCGCGGTGAGATTCTACGAGCAGTACTTC
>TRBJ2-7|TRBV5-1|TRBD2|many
CASSLGLAGEASSYEQYF
TGCGCCAGCAGCCTCGGACTAGCGGGAGAGGCCAGCTCCTACGAGCAGTACTTC
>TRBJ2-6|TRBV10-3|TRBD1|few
CAIRGQGAPYSGANVLTF
TGTGCCATCAGGGGTCAGGGGGCTCCCTACTCTGGGGCCAACGTCCTGACTTTC
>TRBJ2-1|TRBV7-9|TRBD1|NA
CASSLEGTDQVF
TGTGCCAGCAGCTTAGAAGGGACAGACCAGGTCTTC
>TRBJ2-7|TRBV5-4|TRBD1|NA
CASSDRGNYEQYF
TGTGCCAGCTCAGACAGGGGGAACTACGAGCAGTACTTC
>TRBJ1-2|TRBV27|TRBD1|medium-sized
CASSLARQGTAGYTF
TGTGCCAGCAGTTTGGCCAGACAGGGGACGGCTGGCTACACCTTC
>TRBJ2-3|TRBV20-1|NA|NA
CSARDLSTDTQYF
TGCAGTGCTAGAGATCTTAGCACAGATACGCAGTATTTT
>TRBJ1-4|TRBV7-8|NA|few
CASSDRRDVNEKLFF
TGTGCCAGCAGCGACCGCCGGGACGTCAATGAAAAACTGTTTTTT
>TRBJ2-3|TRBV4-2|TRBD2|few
CASSPETSGGVIDTQYF
TGTGCCAGCAGCCCTGAGACGAGCGGGGGGGTGATAGATACGCAGTATTTT
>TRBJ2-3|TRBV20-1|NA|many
CSARSFSASTDTQYF
TGCAGTGCTAGAAGCTTCAGTGCTAGCACAGATACGCAGTATTTT
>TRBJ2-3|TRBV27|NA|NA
CASSLIGGTDTQYF
TGTGCCAGCAGTTTAATCGGGGGAACAGATACGCAGTATTTT
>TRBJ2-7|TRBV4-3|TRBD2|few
CASSHRSGRKTYEQYF
TGCGCCAGCAGCCACCGTAGCGGGAGGAAGACCTACGAGCAGTACTTC
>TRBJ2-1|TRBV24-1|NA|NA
CATRPSGGREQFF
TGTGCCACCCGCCCTTCCGGGGGACGGGAGCAGTTCTTC
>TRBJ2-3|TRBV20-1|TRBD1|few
CSAITDRVIPDTQYF
TGCAGTGCTATTACGGACAGGGTGATTCCAGATACGCAGTATTTT
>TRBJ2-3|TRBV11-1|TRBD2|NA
CASSTRGLAGQTVLDTQYF
TGTGCCAGCAGCACACGGGGACTAGCGGGCCAAACGGTGCTAGATACGCAGTATTTT
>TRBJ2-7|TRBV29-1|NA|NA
CSAGPGTYEQYF
TGCAGCGCAGGACCGGGAACCTACGAGCAGTACTTC
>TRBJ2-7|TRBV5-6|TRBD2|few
CASSLGLAVETYEQYF
TGTGCCAGCAGCCTGGGACTAGCGGTGGAGACCTACGAGCAGTACTTC